This TCR beta chain was sequenced for a study of T cell responses to AZD1222 COVID-19 vaccine. CDR3 length: 14 amino acids. Trimming took 5 bases from V and 2 from J; bases not matched to a gene: 4. The germline gives CDR1 MNHNY, CDR2 SVGAGI (reference sequence). Assay: immunoSEQ multiplex PCR; the TCRdb copy retains only in-frame clones and omits some. The repertoire holds roughly 140,000 clones, with approximately 88% as singletons. The starting material was peripheral blood, obtained on day 0 of MenACWY control vaccination. The chain has TRBV6-6 and TRBJ2-5, with 8 bases that match TRBD2. The sequence was obtained from an adult in good health. The CDR3 DNA follows: TGTGCCAGCAGTACCCGGGGGGGTCAAGAGACCCAGTACTTC. Translating gives CASSTRGGQETQYF.